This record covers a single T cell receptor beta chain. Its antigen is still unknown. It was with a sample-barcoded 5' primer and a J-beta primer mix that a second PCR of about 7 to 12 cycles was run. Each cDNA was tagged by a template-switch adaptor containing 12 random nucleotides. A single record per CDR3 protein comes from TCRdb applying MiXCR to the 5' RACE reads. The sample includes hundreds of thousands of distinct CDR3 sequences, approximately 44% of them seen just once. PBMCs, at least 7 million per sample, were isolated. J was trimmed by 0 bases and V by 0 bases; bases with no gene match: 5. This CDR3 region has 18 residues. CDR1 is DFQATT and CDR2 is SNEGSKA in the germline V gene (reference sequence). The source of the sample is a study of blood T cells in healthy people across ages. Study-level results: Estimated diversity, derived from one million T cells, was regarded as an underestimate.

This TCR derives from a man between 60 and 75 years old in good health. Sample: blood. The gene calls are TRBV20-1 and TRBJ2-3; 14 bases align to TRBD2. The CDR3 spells CSARDLGLAGASTDTQYF. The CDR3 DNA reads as TGCAGTGCTAGAGATCTGGGACTAGCGGGGGCTAGCACAGATACGCAGTATTTT.